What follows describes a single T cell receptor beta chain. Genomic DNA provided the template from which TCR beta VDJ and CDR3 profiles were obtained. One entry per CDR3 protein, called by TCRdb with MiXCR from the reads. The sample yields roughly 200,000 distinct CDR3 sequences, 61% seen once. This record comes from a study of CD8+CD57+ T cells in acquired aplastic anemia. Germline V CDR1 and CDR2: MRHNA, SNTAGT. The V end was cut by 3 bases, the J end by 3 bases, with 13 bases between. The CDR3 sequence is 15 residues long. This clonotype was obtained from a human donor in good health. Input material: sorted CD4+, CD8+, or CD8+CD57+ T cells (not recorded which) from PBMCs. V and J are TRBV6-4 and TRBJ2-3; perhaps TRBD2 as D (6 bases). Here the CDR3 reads CASSEGRENTDTQYF. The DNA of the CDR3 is TGTGCCAGCAGTGAAGGCCGGGAGAATACAGATACGCAGTATTTT.